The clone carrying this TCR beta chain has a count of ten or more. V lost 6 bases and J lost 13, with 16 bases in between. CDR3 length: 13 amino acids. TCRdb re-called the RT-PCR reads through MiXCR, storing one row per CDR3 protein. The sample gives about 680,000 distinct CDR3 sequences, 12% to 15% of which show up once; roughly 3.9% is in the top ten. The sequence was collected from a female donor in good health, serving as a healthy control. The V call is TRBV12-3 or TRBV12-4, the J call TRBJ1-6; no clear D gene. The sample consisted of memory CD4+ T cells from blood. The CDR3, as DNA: TGTGCCAGCAGGATAAACCGTCCTTCCCCCCTCCACTTT. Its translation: CASRINRPSPLHF.